The 26 T cell receptor beta chains presented below share a single source sample, sequenced in a study of blood T cell repertoires in COVID-19. Sequencing was performed with immunoSEQ multiplex PCR; in TCRdb, only in-frame clones are kept and a portion is missing. The repertoire holds about 170,000 clones, with almost 85% as singletons. Sequenced: peripheral blood. These receptors all come from a woman older than 75 with COVID-19, enrolled during active disease.

This clone has only one observation. The chain recombines TRBV5-4 with TRBJ2-3; 9 bases map to TRBD2. Germline CDR1 reads SGHNT; CDR2 reads YYREEE (reference sequence). The CDR3 runs 15 residues. V shed 4 bases and J 0 bases; nucleotides not matched to a gene: 3. The CDR3 region is CASSLAGTSTDTQYF. The CDR3 DNA is TGTGCCAGCAGCCTAGCGGGGACTAGCACAGATACGCAGTATTTT. Combining the CDR3 with reference TRBV5-4 and TRBJ2-3 gives the whole variable domain ETGVTQSPTHLIKTRGQQVTLRCSSQSGHNTVSWYQQALGQGPQFIFQYYREEENGRGNFPPRFSGLQFPNYSSELNVNALELDDSALYLCASSLAGTSTDTQYFGPGTRLTVL.

The CDR3 sequence: CATSGRTSGGPIHTGELFF. The CDR3 DNA reads TGTGCCACCAGTGGAAGGACTAGCGGGGGGCCAATACACACCGGGGAGCTGTTTTTT. The V call is TRBV24-1, the J call TRBJ2-2, with TRBD2 matching 14 bases. The CDR3 is 19 residues long. Germline V gives CDR1 KGHDR, CDR2 SFDVKD. The J segment lost 3 bases and the V segment lost 5 bases, leaving 10 bases of the junction unmatched.

The chain links TRBV9 to TRBJ2-3; 8 bases match TRBD1. This CDR3 contains 16 residues. The V gene end was trimmed by 6 bases and the J gene end by 2 bases; junction bases not matched to a gene: 11. Germline V gene sequence: CDR1 SGDLS, CDR2 YYNGEE. The CDR3 nucleotides are TGTGCCAGCACCCCGATAGGACAGGGCTACACAGATACGCAGTATTTT. Translated, it gives CASTPIGQGYTDTQYF.

CDR3 in amino acids: CASSQAWGGLGYTF. In DNA form, the CDR3 reads TGTGCCAGCAGCCAAGCATGGGGAGGGCTTGGCTACACCTTC. The V and J genes are TRBV14 and TRBJ1-2; D ambiguous. Trimming removed 1 base from V and 7 bases from J, with 13 bases in between. This CDR3 comprises 14 residues. From germline, CDR1 is SGHDN and CDR2 FVKESK.

There are a few counts of this clone. The rearrangement joins TRBV19 to TRBJ2-1, with a tentative D call TRBD1 (5 bases). Per germline, CDR1 LNHDA and CDR2 SQIVND (reference sequence). This CDR3 contains 15 residues. Trimming stripped 4 bases from V and 7 bases from J, with 17 bases between. The CDR3 here is CASSSGKTHRNEQFF. CDR3 in DNA: TGTGCCAGTAGTAGCGGTAAGACACACAGGAATGAGCAGTTCTTC.

The V gene is TRBV18, the J gene TRBJ2-7; D gene unclear. There are 14 residues in the CDR3. From germline, CDR1 is KGHSH and CDR2 LQKENI. The V end was cut by 1 base, the J end by 7 bases, with 14 bases between. CDR3 in DNA: TGTGCCAGCTCACCACTTAATGACTTTTGGGAGCAGTACTTC. Amino acid sequence: CASSPLNDFWEQYF. Based on the CDR3 plus reference TRBV18 and TRBJ2-7, the full variable domain is NAGVMQNPRHLVRRRGQEARLRCSPMKGHSHVYWYRQLPEEGLKFMVYLQKENIIDESGMPKERFSAEFPKEGPSILRIQQVVRGDSAAYFCASSPLNDFWEQYFGPGTRLTVT.

The rearrangement uses TRBV3-1 (or the pseudogene TRBV3-2) and TRBJ2-7; 10 nucleotides align to TRBD2. The ends lost 2 bases at V and 1 base at J; junction bases unmatched: 2. CDR1 and CDR2 (germline): LGHDT, YNNKEL (reference sequence). The CDR3 sequence is 15 residues long. The CDR3 region is CASSQLAGESYEQYF. The DNA for the CDR3 is TGTGCCAGCAGCCAACTAGCGGGGGAGTCCTACGAGCAGTACTTC.

The gene calls are TRBV19 and TRBJ1-1; D is perhaps TRBD1 (5 bases). This CDR3 contains 14 residues. CDR1 and CDR2 from the germline V gene are LNHDA and SQIVND (reference sequence). V was clipped by 4 bases and J by 2 bases, with 11 bases between them. This CDR3 is CASSTTRTNTEAFF. The CDR3 DNA follows: TGTGCCAGTAGTACTACTCGGACAAACACTGAAGCTTTCTTT. The full variable domain, in which reference TRBV19 and TRBJ1-1 provide the parts outside the CDR3, is DGGITQSPKYLFRKEGQNVTLSCEQNLNHDAMYWYRQDPGQGLRLIYYSQIVNDFQKGDIAEGYSVSREKKESFPLTVTSAQKNPTAFYLCASSTTRTNTEAFFGQGTRLTVV.

J is TRBJ2-1 and V is TRBV5-1; 10 bases line up with TRBD2. Germline V CDR1 and CDR2: SGHRS, YFSETQ. Germline trimming cut 1 base from V and 9 bases from J; bases unmatched to any gene: 10. There are 16 residues in the CDR3. CDR3 loop: CASSLFPAGGEGEQFF. The CDR3 DNA follows: TGCGCCAGCAGCTTGTTCCCAGCGGGAGGGGAGGGTGAGCAGTTCTTC.

The chain recombines TRBV30 with TRBJ2-7; 7 nucleotides align to TRBD1. Germline-derived CDR1 and CDR2 are GTSNPN and SVGIG (reference sequence). Trimming removed 7 bases from V and 1 base from J; junction bases left unmatched: 4. The CDR3 runs to 12 residues. This CDR3 is CALSTGSYEQYF. The CDR3 nucleotides read TGTGCCTTGTCGACAGGGTCCTACGAGCAGTACTTC.

This chain connects TRBV4-1 to TRBJ1-6; 9 nucleotides agree with TRBD1. Germline CDR1 is MGHRA and CDR2 is YSYEKL. Germline trimming cut 6 bases from V and 8 bases from J; bases unmatched to any gene: 8. The CDR3 covers 15 residues. CDR3 sequence (DNA): TGCGCCAGCAGTACACAGGGGGCGCAGGATTCACCCCTCCACTTT. This sequence encodes CASSTQGAQDSPLHF.

V and J are TRBV7-3 and TRBJ1-4; TRBD1 is a possible D gene (6 bases). This CDR3 has 15 residues. Germline CDR1 SGHTA, CDR2 FQGTGA. V was cut by 4 bases and J by 2 bases, with 11 bases left in between. CDR3 nucleotides: TGTGCCAGCAGCTCTGGACAGAGCACTAATGAAAAACTGTTTTTT. This codes for CASSSGQSTNEKLFF.

Only a few counts were recorded for this clone. The chain joins TRBV12-3 or TRBV12-4 to TRBJ2-5; a weak D match, TRBD1 (5 bases). The length of the CDR3 is 13 residues. The germline V and J ends were trimmed by 3 bases and 5 bases, with 10 bases remaining between them. CDR3 nucleotides: TGTGCCAGCAGTTTGACAGTTGAGGAGACCCAGTACTTC. Translation gives CASSLTVEETQYF.

The sample holds a few counts of this clone. This chain links TRBV3-1 (or the pseudogene TRBV3-2) with TRBJ2-5; 9 bases align to TRBD2. CDR1 and CDR2 from the germline V gene are LGHDT and YNNKEL (reference sequence). The CDR3 spans 14 residues. Trimming at V came to 4 bases and at J to 7 bases, leaving 7 bases not matched to a gene. The CDR3 loop is CASSPRTSAGTQYF. CDR3 nucleotides: TGTGCCAGCAGCCCCAGGACTAGCGCGGGGACCCAGTACTTC.

CDR3 amino acids: CASALGLATYNEQFF. For the CDR3, the DNA is TGTGCTAGTGCCCTGGGACTAGCGACCTACAATGAGCAGTTCTTC. The V call is TRBV12-5, the J call TRBJ2-1; 10 positions match TRBD2. Germline assignment: CDR1 LGHNT and CDR2 FRNRAP. The CDR3 length is 15 residues. Unmatched junction bases numbered 5, after V lost 7 bases and J lost 2 bases.

This chain connects TRBV27 to TRBJ2-3, with 9 nucleotides matching TRBD2. The CDR3 has 14 amino acids. After removal of 4 bases from V and 8 bases from J, the junction contained 7 bases not matched to a gene. Germline V CDR1 and CDR2: MNHEY, SMNVEV (reference sequence). This CDR3 is CASSYAGGPRTQYF. The CDR3 nucleotides are TGTGCCAGCAGTTATGCGGGAGGGCCTCGTACGCAGTATTTT.

The chain couples TRBV21-1 to TRBJ1-2; TRBD1 is taken as the D call from the table, unchecked against the DNA. TRBV21-1 is annotated as a pseudogene. This CDR3 is 14 amino acids long. CDR3 nucleotides: TGTGCCAGCAGCCTCAGGACAGAAAACTATGGCTACACCTTC. It codes for CASSLRTENYGYTF.

CDR3 protein: CASSNRGHTGELFF. In DNA, the CDR3 is TGTGCCAGCAGCAACAGGGGTCACACCGGGGAGCTGTTTTTT. This rearrangement joins TRBV21-1 to TRBJ2-2; TRBD1 is taken as the D call from the table, unchecked against the DNA. TRBV21-1 is deemed a pseudogene. The CDR3 runs 14 residues.

This clone was seen a single time. This sequence joins TRBV9 and TRBJ2-1, with TRBD2 identical over 9 bases. The CDR3 consists of 15 residues. J lost 7 bases, V lost 0 bases, and 5 bases had no gene match. Germline loops: CDR1 SGDLS, CDR2 YYNGEE. The CDR3 spells CASSVASGRLNEQFF. CDR3 DNA sequence: TGTGCCAGCAGCGTAGCCAGCGGGAGGTTGAATGAGCAGTTCTTC.

This clone has only a few counts. This rearrangement joins TRBV19 to TRBJ1-1; 7 bases agree with TRBD1. The CDR3 has 14 amino acids. With 3 bases clipped from V and 4 bases from J, the junction kept 5 bases outside the gene matches. Germline-derived CDR1 and CDR2 are LNHDA and SQIVND (reference sequence). The CDR3 DNA reads TGTGCCAGTAGTATGAACAGGGGCGGCACTGAAGCTTTCTTT. Translating it yields CASSMNRGGTEAFF.

The sample holds one count of this clone. This rearrangement joins TRBV6-1 to TRBJ2-7; D gene uncertain. The CDR3 sequence is 11 residues long. Per germline, CDR1 MNHNS and CDR2 SASEGT. Trimming shortened V by 3 bases and J by 4 bases, and 4 bases separated the two germline ends. The CDR3 region is CASSDLYEQYF. CDR3 DNA: TGTGCCAGCAGTGACCTTTACGAGCAGTACTTC.

The chain recombines TRBV30 with TRBJ2-5; perhaps TRBD2 as D (6 bases). Trimming pared 0 bases from V and 2 bases from J, leaving 13 bases between. This CDR3 is 15 amino acids long. CDR1 is GTSNPN and CDR2 is SVGIG in the germline V gene (reference sequence). CDR3 residues: CAWSVGLAAQETQYF. Written as DNA, the CDR3 is TGTGCCTGGAGTGTAGGGTTAGCGGCACAAGAGACCCAGTACTTC. The full variable domain, with the rest looked up from reference TRBV30 and TRBJ2-5, is SQTIHQWPATLVQPVGSPLSLECTVEGTSNPNLYWYRQAAGRGLQLLFYSVGIGQISSEVPQNLSASRPQDRQFILSSKKLLLSDSGFYLCAWSVGLAAQETQYFGPGTRLLVL.

This clone was seen just once. The genes are TRBV5-1 and TRBJ1-1, with TRBD1 matching over 9 bases. The germline CDR1 and CDR2 sequences are SGHRS and YFSETQ. J was trimmed by 4 bases and V by 2 bases; bases with no gene match: 3. The CDR3 is 14 residues long. The CDR3 reads CASSFVQGATEAFF. In DNA, the CDR3 is TGCGCCAGCAGCTTTGTACAGGGGGCCACTGAAGCTTTCTTT.

The V and J genes are TRBV19 and TRBJ1-4, with D possibly matching TRBD1 (5 bases). The CDR3 runs to 16 residues. Per germline, CDR1 LNHDA and CDR2 SQIVND (reference sequence). Deletions cut 5 bases from V and 6 bases from J, with 19 bases between. CDR3 residues: CASSGLWGGTDEKLFF. The CDR3 DNA reads TGTGCCAGTAGTGGCCTCTGGGGAGGGACGGATGAAAAACTGTTTTTT. Full variable domain (outside the CDR3, taken from reference TRBV19 and TRBJ1-4): DGGITQSPKYLFRKEGQNVTLSCEQNLNHDAMYWYRQDPGQGLRLIYYSQIVNDFQKGDIAEGYSVSREKKESFPLTVTSAQKNPTAFYLCASSGLWGGTDEKLFFGSGTQLSVL.

This chain links TRBV7-9 with TRBJ2-2; TRBD1 agrees at 9 bases. The CDR3 covers 19 residues. CDR1 and CDR2 from the germline V gene are SEHNR and FQNEAQ (reference sequence). The ends lost 2 bases at V and 4 bases at J; junction bases unmatched: 14. For the CDR3, the DNA is TGTGCCAGCAGCTTACCGGGACAGGGTACGAGGGATAGCACCGGGGAGCTGTTTTTT. It translates to CASSLPGQGTRDSTGELFF.

J is TRBJ2-5 and V is TRBV18; D might be TRBD2 (5 bases). V lost 6 bases and J lost 4, with 12 bases in between. The CDR3 contains 13 residues. Germline V gene lookup returns CDR1 KGHSH and CDR2 LQKENI. For the CDR3, the DNA is TGTGCCAGCTCCGACGGGGTCAGAGAGACCCAGTACTTC. Translated, it gives CASSDGVRETQYF.